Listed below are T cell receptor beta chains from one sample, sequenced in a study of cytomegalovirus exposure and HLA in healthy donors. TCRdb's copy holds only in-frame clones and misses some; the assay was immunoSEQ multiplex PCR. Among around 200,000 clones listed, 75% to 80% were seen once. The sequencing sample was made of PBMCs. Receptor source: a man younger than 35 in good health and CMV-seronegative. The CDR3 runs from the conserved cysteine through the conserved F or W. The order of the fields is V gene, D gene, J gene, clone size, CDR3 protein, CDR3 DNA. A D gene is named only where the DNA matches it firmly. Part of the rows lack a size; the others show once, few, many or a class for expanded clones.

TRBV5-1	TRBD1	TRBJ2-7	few	CASSLGRDRRNYEQYF	TGCGCCAGCAGCTTGGGCCGGGACAGGAGAAACTACGAGCAGTACTTC
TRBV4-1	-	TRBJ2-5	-	CASSQEGGGNQETQYF	TGCGCCAGCAGCCAAGAAGGGGGAGGGAACCAAGAGACCCAGTACTTC
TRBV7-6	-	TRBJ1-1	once	CASSPSRDGNTEAFF	TGTGCCAGCAGCCCGTCGCGGGATGGTAACACTGAAGCTTTCTTT
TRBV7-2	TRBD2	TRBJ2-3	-	CASSLRASGKGTDTQYF	TGTGCCAGCAGCTTAAGGGCTAGCGGGAAAGGCACAGATACGCAGTATTTT
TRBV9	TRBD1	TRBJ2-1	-	CASSVEGQGMRFF	TGTGCCAGCAGCGTAGAGGGACAGGGTATGCGGTTCTTC
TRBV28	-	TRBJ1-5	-	CASSLPYSNQPQHF	TGTGCCAGCAGTCTCCCTTATAGCAATCAGCCCCAGCATTTT
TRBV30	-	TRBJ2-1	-	CALSYYNEQFF	TGTGCCTTGAGCTACTACAATGAGCAGTTCTTC
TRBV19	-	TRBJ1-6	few	CASAGTGFSNSPLHF	TGTGCCAGTGCAGGAACAGGGTTTAGTAATTCACCCCTCCACTTT
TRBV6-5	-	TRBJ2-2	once	CASSHGWTGTGELFF	TGTGCCAGCAGTCACGGGTGGACGGGGACCGGGGAGCTGTTTTTT
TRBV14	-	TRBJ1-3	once	CASSRGWLSTSGNTIYF	TGTGCCAGCAGCCGCGGATGGCTATCGACGTCTGGAAACACCATATATTTT
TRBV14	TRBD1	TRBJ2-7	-	CASSPYEAETGLPYEQYF	TGTGCCAGCAGCCCCTACGAAGCCGAGACAGGGCTTCCCTACGAGCAGTACTTC
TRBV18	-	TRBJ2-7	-	CASSPRIGQGIYEQYF	TGTGCCAGCTCACCACGGATCGGGCAGGGTATCTACGAGCAGTACTTC
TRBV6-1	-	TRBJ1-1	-	CASSEIRVNTEAFF	TGTGCCAGCAGTGAGATCCGGGTGAACACTGAAGCTTTCTTT
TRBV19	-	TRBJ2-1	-	CASSIEFGFSYNEQFF	TGTGCCAGTAGTATAGAGTTCGGGTTCTCCTACAATGAGCAGTTCTTC
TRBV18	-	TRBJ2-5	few	CASSARVETQYF	TGTGCCAGCTCCGCCAGGGTGGAGACCCAGTACTTC
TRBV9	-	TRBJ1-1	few	CASNEGDKNTEAFF	TGTGCCAGCAACGAGGGGGACAAAAACACTGAAGCTTTCTTT
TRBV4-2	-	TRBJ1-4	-	CASSQDPPGTNEKLFF	TGTGCCAGCAGCCAAGATCCTCCAGGGACTAATGAAAAACTGTTTTTT
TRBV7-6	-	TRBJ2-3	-	CASSLGGQTDTQYF	TGTGCCAGCAGCTTAGGCGGACAGACAGATACGCAGTATTTT
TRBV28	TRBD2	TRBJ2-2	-	CASTTGGDKLFF	TGTGCCAGCACTACGGGGGGGGACAAGCTGTTTTTT
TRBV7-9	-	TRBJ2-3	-	CASSPIISQGSFTDTQYF	TGTGCCAGCAGCCCCATCATCTCCCAGGGGAGTTTCACAGATACGCAGTATTTT
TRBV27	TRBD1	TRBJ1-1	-	CASSLDRENTEAFF	TGTGCCAGCAGCCTAGACAGGGAGAACACTGAAGCTTTCTTT
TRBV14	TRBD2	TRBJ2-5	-	CASSQWGTSGGTWQETQYF	TGTGCCAGCAGCCAATGGGGGACTAGCGGGGGGACCTGGCAAGAGACCCAGTACTTC
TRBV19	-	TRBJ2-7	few	CASSIADTYEQYF	TGTGCCAGTAGTATAGCAGACACCTACGAGCAGTACTTC
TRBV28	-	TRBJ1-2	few	CASSLTPQGSGYTF	TGTGCCAGCAGTTTAACCCCCCAGGGTTCAGGCTACACCTTC
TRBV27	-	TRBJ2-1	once	CASSLADLHEQFF	TGTGCCAGCAGTTTGGCAGATCTGCATGAGCAGTTCTTC
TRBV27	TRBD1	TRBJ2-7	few	CASSPGTGYEQYF	TGTGCCAGCAGTCCAGGGACAGGTTACGAGCAGTACTTC
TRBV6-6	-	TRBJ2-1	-	CASSFDISYNEQFF	TGTGCCAGCAGTTTTGACATCTCCTACAATGAGCAGTTCTTC
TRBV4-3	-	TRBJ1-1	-	CASSQDAVGGTEAFF	TGCGCCAGCAGCCAAGACGCGGTGGGGGGAACTGAAGCTTTCTTT
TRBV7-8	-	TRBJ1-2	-	CASSLEGRGRPQFYGYTF	TGTGCCAGCAGCTTAGAGGGGCGTGGGAGGCCACAATTCTATGGCTACACCTTC
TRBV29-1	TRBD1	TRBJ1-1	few	CSVAGQATEAFF	TGCAGCGTTGCTGGACAGGCCACTGAAGCTTTCTTT
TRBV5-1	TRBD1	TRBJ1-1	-	CASSLGTGSMNTEAFF	TGCGCCAGCAGCTTGGGGACAGGGTCCATGAACACTGAAGCTTTCTTT
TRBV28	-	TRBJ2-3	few	CASTPPGYGTDTQYF	TGTGCCAGCACCCCGCCGGGGTATGGCACAGATACGCAGTATTTT
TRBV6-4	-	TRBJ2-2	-	CASSASGENGELFF	TGTGCCAGCAGTGCTTCAGGGGAGAACGGGGAGCTGTTTTTT
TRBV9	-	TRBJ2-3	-	CASSPPSGFGGNTQYF	TGTGCCAGCAGCCCTCCCTCCGGATTTGGAGGGAATACGCAGTATTTT
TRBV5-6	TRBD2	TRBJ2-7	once	CASSWTSGSDYEQYF	TGTGCCAGCAGCTGGACTAGCGGGTCGGACTACGAGCAGTACTTC
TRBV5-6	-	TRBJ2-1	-	CASSFSGDHSYNEQFF	TGTGCCAGCAGCTTTTCAGGGGACCACTCCTACAATGAGCAGTTCTTC
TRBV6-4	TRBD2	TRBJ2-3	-	CASRVPGLATDTQYF	TGTGCCAGCAGGGTCCCGGGACTAGCAACAGATACGCAGTATTTT
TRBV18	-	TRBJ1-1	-	CASSPALGNTEAFF	TGTGCCAGCTCACCGGCCCTTGGGAACACTGAAGCTTTCTTT
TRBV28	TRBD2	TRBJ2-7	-	CASLIAGSYEQYF	TGTGCCAGCTTGATAGCGGGATCCTACGAGCAGTACTTC
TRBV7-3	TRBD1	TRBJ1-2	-	CASSSDRGLGYTF	TGTGCCAGCAGCTCCGACAGGGGATTGGGCTACACCTTC
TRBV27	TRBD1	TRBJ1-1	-	CASSLSDRGNTEAFF	TGTGCCAGCAGTTTATCAGACAGGGGGAACACTGAAGCTTTCTTT
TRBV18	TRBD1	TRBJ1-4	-	CASSRQGQNEKLFF	TGTGCCAGCTCACGACAGGGCCAAAATGAAAAACTGTTTTTT
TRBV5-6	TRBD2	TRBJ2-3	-	CASSFSGAADTQYF	TGTGCCAGCAGCTTTAGCGGGGCCGCCGATACGCAGTATTTT
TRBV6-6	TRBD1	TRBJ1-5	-	CASSPPGQGLNQPQHF	TGTGCCAGCAGTCCTCCGGGACAGGGGCTCAATCAGCCCCAGCATTTT
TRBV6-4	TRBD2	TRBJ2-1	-	CASSLTSGGYNEQFF	TGTGCCAGCAGCTTGACTAGCGGGGGCTACAATGAGCAGTTCTTC
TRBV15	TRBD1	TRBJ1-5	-	CATSRATGDSQPQHF	TGTGCCACCAGCAGAGCAACAGGGGATAGTCAGCCCCAGCATTTT
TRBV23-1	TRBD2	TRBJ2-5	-	CASSQSILADKETQYF	TGCGCCAGCAGTCAATCCATTCTAGCGGACAAAGAGACCCAGTACTTC
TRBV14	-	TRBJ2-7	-	CASSQGHLISYEQYF	TGTGCCAGCAGCCAAGGGCACCTCATCTCCTACGAGCAGTACTTC
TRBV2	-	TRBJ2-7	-	CASKGGFSYEQYF	TGTGCCAGCAAAGGGGGATTTTCCTACGAGCAGTACTTC
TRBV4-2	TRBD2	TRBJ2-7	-	CASSQDSLAGGPKYF	TGTGCCAGCAGCCAAGATAGCCTAGCGGGAGGGCCCAAGTACTTC
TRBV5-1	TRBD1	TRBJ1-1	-	CASSSVQGALKNTEAFF	TGCGCCAGCAGCTCGGTCCAGGGGGCGCTTAAGAACACTGAAGCTTTCTTT
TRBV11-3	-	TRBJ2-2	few	CASSFRGGHRTGELFF	TGTGCCAGCAGCTTCAGAGGGGGTCATCGAACCGGGGAGCTGTTTTTT
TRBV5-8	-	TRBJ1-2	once	CASSLTKYGYTF	TGTGCCAGCAGCTTGACAAAATATGGCTACACCTTC
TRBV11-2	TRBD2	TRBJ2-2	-	CASSLELAGVHTGELFF	TGTGCCAGCAGCTTGGAACTAGCGGGGGTTCACACCGGGGAGCTGTTTTTT
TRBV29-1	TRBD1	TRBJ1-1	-	CSAHGQGGLRNTEAFF	TGCAGCGCCCATGGACAGGGAGGTTTGCGGAACACTGAAGCTTTCTTT
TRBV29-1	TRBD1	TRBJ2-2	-	CSVADRVSGELFF	TGCAGCGTTGCCGACAGGGTATCCGGGGAGCTGTTTTTT
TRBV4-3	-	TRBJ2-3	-	CASSQDRVPSLALMQYF	TGCGCCAGCAGCCAAGATCGGGTACCCTCTCTAGCGTTAATGCAGTATTTT
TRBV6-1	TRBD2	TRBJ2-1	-	CASSETTSGGNEQFF	TGTGCCAGCAGTGAGACAACTAGCGGGGGGAATGAGCAGTTCTTC